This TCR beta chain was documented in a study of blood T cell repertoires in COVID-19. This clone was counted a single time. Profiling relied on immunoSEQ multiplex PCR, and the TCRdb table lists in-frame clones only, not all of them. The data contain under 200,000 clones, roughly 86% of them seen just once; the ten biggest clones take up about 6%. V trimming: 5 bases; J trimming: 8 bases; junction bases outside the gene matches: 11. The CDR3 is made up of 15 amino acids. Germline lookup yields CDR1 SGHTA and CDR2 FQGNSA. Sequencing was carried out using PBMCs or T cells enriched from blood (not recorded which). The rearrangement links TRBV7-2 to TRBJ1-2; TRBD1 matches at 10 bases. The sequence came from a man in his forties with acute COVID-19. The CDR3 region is CASSPGPGTGVGYTF. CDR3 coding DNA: TGTGCCAGCAGCCCAGGCCCCGGGACAGGGGTGGGCTACACCTTC.